Sequencing of this T cell receptor (beta chain) was carried out in a study of shared clonotypes between healthy human individuals. Overall study: Donors had three CD4 naive, three CD4 memory, two CD8 naive and one CD8 memory plate apiece. Findings of the study overall: Blood was the sole source, and tissue repertoires probably differ. A handful of donors had roughly 5.2% of their naive CD4 clonotypes in common.

Assay: immunoSEQ multiplex PCR; the TCRdb copy retains only in-frame clones and omits some. The sample has roughly 2 million clones, about 95% seen once. As to this clone: The antigen remains undetermined.

Germline V lookup: CDR1 SQVTM, CDR2 ANQGSEA. V shed 2 bases, J shed 7 bases, and the junction held 10 bases outside the gene matches. The CDR3 length is 14 residues. Positively selected for CCR7, the CD45RO-negative cells used as naive CD8 cells excluded terminally differentiated effector memory CD45RA+ cells. The TCR was taken from a man aged 18 to 30 in good health. The genes are TRBV29-1 and TRBJ2-5, with 7 bases that match TRBD2. The sample taken for sequencing was naive CD8+ T cells sorted from blood. CDR3 bases: TGCAGCGTTGAAACCGCGGGGGAGGGAGTGACCCAGTACTTC. This gives the protein CSVETAGEGVTQYF.